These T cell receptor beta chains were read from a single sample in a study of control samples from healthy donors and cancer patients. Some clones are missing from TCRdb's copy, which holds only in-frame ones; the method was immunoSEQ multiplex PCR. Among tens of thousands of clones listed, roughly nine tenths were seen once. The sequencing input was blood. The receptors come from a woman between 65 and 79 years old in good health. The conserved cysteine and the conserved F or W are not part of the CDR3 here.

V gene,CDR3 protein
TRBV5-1,ASSPDRAETQY
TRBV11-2,ASSPQGLGQETQY
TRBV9,ASSVGQGPISGNTIY
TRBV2,ASSPTGNRFSGANVLT
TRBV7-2,ASSLAAVSRNEQF
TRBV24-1,ATSDRLAGGLDEQF
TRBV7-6,ASSRGANPYNEQF
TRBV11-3,ASSLGGSRNTEAF
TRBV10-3,AISPSGGGYGYT
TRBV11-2,ASSPGTSIYGYT
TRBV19,ASRNLNPPGETQY
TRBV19,ATQSGNTIY
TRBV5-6,ASNRGTAGETQY
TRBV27,ASSWGRGEQY
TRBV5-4,ASSLLMDTQY
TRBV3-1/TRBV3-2,ASSPSSYTEAF
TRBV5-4,ASSNPSTDTQY
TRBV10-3,AISRSPDVGDT
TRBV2,ASSMSASDEQF
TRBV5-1,ASSLYTSGDYNEQF
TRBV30,AWGTDNSPLH
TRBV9,ASSSDIWESGELF
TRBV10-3,AIRGLAGAEQY
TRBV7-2,ASSTPGQDTGELF
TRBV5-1,ASSLAADRVAEQY
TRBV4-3,ASSQESWGFSGNTIY
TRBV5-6,ASSFESANRVLGGYT
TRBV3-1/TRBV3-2,ASSSSQGGNYGYT
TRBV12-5,ASAQGTDQPQH
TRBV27,ASSQSRDSEAF
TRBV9,ASSVGQGYTEAF
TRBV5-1,ASSPQERSYEQY
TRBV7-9,ASSPERGALYNEQF
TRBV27,ASSLVGTGGWNEQF
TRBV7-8,ASSLVDLTEAF
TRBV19,ASGRGYT
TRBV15,ATSREAQNTIY
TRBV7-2,ASSSRLGQRRVYGYT
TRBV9,ASSVGPGLGTQY
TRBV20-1,SARDYPEQF
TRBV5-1,ASSLEGREDTEAF